This record covers a single TCR beta chain. The data belong to a study of CD8+CD57+ T cells in acquired aplastic anemia. Only patients with CD8+CD57+ cell expansion on flow cytometry were chosen for sequencing. Genomic DNA templated the TCR beta VDJ and CDR3 profiling. TCRdb fed the reads into MiXCR, producing one record per CDR3 protein. The table has around 200,000 distinct CDR3 sequences, almost 50% seen once; the top ten hold over 10%. Unmatched junction bases numbered 7, after V lost 3 bases and J lost 3 bases. The CDR3 contains 16 residues. CDR1 is LNHDA and CDR2 is SQIVND in the germline V gene (reference sequence).

The chain uses TRBV19 and TRBJ2-3; TRBD1 matches 9 bases. The source of this sequence is a human donor with aplastic anemia. The sequenced sample consisted of sorted CD4+, CD8+, or CD8+CD57+ T cells (not recorded which) from PBMCs. The CDR3 sequence: CASSMMTGGTTDTQYF. CDR3 coding DNA: TGTGCCAGTAGTATGATGACAGGGGGTACGACAGATACGCAGTATTTT.